This entry describes one T cell receptor beta chain. Its specificity is not known. Using immunoSEQ multiplex PCR, the repertoire was profiled, and TCRdb retains in-frame clones only, with some absent. The sample has about 140,000 clones; 80% to 95% are singletons. This sample stems from a study of cytotoxic CD8 clonotypes in ibrutinib-treated CLL. Study-wide findings and caveats: On treatment, the uncommon public clonotypes contracted or remained stable.

The source of this sequence is a human donor with chronic lymphocytic leukemia. The sequenced sample was PBMCs, obtained after 12 months of ibrutinib treatment.

Here the CDR3 reads CASSLMTGGSEKLFF. The CDR3 nucleotides are TGTGCCAGCAGTTTAATGACAGGGGGCAGTGAAAAACTGTTTTTT. The chain couples TRBV5-6 to TRBJ1-4, with 10 nucleotides matching TRBD1. Germline values: CDR1 SGHDT, CDR2 YYEEEE. V gave up 5 bases and J gave up 7 bases; unmatched junction bases: 8. The CDR3 runs 15 residues.